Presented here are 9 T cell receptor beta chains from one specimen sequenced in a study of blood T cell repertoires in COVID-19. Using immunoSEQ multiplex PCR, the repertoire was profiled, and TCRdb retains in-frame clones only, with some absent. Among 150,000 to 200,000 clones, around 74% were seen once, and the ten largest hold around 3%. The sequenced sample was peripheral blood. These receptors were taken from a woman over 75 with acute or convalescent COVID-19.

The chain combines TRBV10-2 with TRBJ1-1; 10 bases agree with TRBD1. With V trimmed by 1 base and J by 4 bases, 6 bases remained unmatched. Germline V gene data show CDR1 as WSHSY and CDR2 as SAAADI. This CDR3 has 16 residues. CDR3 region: CASSEWAWTGGTEAFF. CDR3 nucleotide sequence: TGCGCCAGCAGTGAGTGGGCCTGGACAGGGGGCACTGAAGCTTTCTTT.

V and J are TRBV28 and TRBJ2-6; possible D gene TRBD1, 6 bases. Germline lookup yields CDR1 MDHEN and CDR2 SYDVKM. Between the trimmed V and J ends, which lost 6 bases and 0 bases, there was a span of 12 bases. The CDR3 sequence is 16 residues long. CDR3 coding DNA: TGTGCCAGCAGGTCAACAGGGAGCTCTGGGGCCAACGTCCTGACTTTC. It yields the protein CASRSTGSSGANVLTF.

CDR3 sequence (DNA): TGTGCCAGCAGTACCCGTGGACCCGGAGGGACTTCACCCCTCCACTTT. Translating gives CASSTRGPGGTSPLHF. The rearrangement links TRBV27 to TRBJ1-6; tentatively, D is TRBD1 (5 bases). The germline gives CDR1 MNHEY, CDR2 SMNVEV (reference sequence). The CDR3 length is 16 residues. V was shortened by 5 bases and J by 9 bases, with 20 bases between the two germline ends.

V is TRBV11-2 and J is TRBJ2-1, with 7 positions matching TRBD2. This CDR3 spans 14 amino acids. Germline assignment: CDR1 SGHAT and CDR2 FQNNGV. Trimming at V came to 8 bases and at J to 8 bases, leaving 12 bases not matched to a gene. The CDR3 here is CASVLTRAGDEQFF. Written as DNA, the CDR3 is TGTGCCAGCGTCTTAACGAGGGCGGGAGATGAGCAGTTCTTC.

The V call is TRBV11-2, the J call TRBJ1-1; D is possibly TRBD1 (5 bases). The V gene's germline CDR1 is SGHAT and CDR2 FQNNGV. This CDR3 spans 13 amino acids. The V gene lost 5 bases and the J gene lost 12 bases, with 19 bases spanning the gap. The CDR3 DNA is TGTGCCAGCAGCCCAAGAAGGGAGGACATAACTTTCTTT. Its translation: CASSPRREDITFF. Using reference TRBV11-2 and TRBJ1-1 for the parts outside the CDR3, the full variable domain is EAGVAQSPRYKIIEKRQSVAFWCNPISGHATLYWYQQILGQGPKLLIQFQNNGVVDDSQLPKDRFSAERLKGVDSTLKIQPAKLEDSAVYLCASSPRREDITFFGQGTRLTVV.

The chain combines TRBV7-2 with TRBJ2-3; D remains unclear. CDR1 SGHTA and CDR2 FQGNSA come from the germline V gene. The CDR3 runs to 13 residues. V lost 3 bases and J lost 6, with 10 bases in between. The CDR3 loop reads CASSFKTRDTQYF. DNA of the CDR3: TGTGCCAGCAGCTTCAAAACTCGGGATACGCAGTATTTT.

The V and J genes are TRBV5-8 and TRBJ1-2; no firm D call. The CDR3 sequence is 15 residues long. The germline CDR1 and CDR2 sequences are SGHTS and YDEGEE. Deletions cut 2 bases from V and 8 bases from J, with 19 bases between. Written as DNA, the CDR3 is TGTGCCAGCAGCTTAAGATTGGAGGGATCAAGCGGCTACACCTTC. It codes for CASSLRLEGSSGYTF.

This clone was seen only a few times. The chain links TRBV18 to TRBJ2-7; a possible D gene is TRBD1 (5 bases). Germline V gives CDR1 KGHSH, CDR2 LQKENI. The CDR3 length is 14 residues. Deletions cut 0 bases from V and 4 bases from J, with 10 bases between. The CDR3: CASSPPKGRYEQYF. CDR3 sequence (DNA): TGTGCCAGCTCACCACCCAAGGGGCGGTACGAGCAGTACTTC.

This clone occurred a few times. In nucleotides, the CDR3 is TGTGCCAGCAGTGCCTGGGACAGGGGCACCTACGAGCAGTACTTC. Encoded protein: CASSAWDRGTYEQYF. This chain connects TRBV25-1 to TRBJ2-7; 10 bases match TRBD1. The CDR3 is made up of 15 amino acids. Germline CDR1 MGHDK, CDR2 SYGVNS. J was trimmed by 2 bases and V by 4 bases; bases with no gene match: 5.